The TCR beta chain described here comes from a study of T cell therapy after organ transplantation. Sequencing used immunoSEQ multiplex PCR; TCRdb keeps in-frame clones, though not all of them. The sample includes about 1,800 clones, 89% seen only once; the top ten take around 42%. For this clone: Its target is not known.

The study's findings and limits: Reconstitution after therapy seemingly combined transferred and product-undetected endogenous clonotypes. CD8 clonality fold change after therapy inversely tracked pretherapy clonality.

As to time point: 20-29 weeks after completion of therapy. The sequence was collected from a human patient who had received a solid organ transplant and had CMV disease. These T cells may partly come from the graft donor. This specimen consisted of CD8+ T cells from blood, obtained after autologous CMV-specific T cell therapy.

In nucleotides, the CDR3 is TGTGCCAGTAGTATCCGGAGACAGCTAGATCAGCCCCAGCATTTT. It specifies CASSIRRQLDQPQHF. The chain recombines TRBV19 with TRBJ1-5; D is perhaps TRBD1 (5 bases). This CDR3 is built from 15 residues. Trimming took off 3 bases at V and 5 bases at J, with 14 bases between the two ends. CDR1 is LNHDA and CDR2 is SQIVND in the germline V gene (reference sequence).